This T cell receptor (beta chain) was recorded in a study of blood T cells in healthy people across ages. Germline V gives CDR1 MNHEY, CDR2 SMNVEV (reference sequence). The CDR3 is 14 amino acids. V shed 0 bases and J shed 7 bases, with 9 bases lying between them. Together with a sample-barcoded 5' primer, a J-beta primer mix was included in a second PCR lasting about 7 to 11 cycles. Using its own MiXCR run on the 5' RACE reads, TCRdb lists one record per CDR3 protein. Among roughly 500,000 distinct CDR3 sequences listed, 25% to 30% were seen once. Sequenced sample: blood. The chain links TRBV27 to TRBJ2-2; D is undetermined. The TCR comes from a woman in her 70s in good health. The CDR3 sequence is CASSLSWVIGELFF. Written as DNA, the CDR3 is TGTGCCAGCAGTTTATCGTGGGTAATCGGGGAGCTGTTTTTT.